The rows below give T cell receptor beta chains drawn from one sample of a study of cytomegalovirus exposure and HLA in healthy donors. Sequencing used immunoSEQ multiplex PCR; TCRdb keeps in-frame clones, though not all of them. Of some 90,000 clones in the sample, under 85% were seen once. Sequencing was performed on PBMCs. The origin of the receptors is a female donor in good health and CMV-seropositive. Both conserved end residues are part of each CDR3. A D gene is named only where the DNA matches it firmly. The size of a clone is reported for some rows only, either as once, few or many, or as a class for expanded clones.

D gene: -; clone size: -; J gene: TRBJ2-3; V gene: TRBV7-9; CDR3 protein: CASSFQGITTDTQYF; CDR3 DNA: TGTGCCAGCAGCTTCCAGGGGATTACCACAGATACGCAGTATTTT
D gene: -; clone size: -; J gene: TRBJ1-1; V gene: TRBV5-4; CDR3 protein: CASSWGGIEAFF; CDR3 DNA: TGTGCCAGCAGCTGGGGAGGGATTGAAGCTTTCTTT
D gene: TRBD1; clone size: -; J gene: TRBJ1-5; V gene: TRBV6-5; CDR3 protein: CASRKTGTSNQPQHF; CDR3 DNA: TGTGCCAGCAGAAAGACAGGGACTAGCAATCAGCCCCAGCATTTT
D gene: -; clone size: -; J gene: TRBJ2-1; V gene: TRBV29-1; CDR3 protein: CSGWEVEQFF; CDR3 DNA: TGCAGCGGATGGGAGGTTGAGCAGTTCTTC
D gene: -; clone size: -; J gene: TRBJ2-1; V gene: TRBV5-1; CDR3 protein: CASSLGTQAGAHNEQFF; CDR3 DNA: TGCGCCAGCAGCTTGGGGACCCAAGCGGGTGCCCACAATGAGCAGTTCTTC
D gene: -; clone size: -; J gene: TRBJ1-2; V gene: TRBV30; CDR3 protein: CAWSVRGFYGYTF; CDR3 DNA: TGTGCCTGGAGTGTACGAGGTTTTTATGGCTACACCTTC
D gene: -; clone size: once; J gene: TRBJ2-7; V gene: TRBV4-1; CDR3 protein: CASSQRWPGAYEQYF; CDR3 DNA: TGCGCCAGCAGCCAAAGGTGGCCAGGTGCCTACGAGCAGTACTTC
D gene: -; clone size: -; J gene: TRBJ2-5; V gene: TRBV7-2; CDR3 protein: CASSYRTRGKETQYF; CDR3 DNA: TGTGCCAGCAGCTACAGGACAAGGGGTAAAGAGACCCAGTACTTC
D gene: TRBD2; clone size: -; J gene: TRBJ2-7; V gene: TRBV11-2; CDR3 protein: CASSSLRTSGRALFEQYF; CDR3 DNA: TGTGCCAGCAGCTCGTTACGGACTAGCGGGAGGGCCTTATTCGAGCAGTACTTC
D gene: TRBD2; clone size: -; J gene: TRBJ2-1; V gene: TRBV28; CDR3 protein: CASSLAGSSYNEQFF; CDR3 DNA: TGTGCCAGCAGTCTAGCGGGTTCATCCTACAATGAGCAGTTCTTC
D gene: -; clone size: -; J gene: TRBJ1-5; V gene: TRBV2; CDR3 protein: CASRGEVSQPQHF; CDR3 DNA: TGTGCCAGCAGAGGAGAGGTCAGTCAGCCCCAGCATTTT
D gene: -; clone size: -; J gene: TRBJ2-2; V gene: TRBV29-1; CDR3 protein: CSVEWTIGELFF; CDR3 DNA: TGCAGCGTTGAATGGACAATCGGGGAGCTGTTTTTT
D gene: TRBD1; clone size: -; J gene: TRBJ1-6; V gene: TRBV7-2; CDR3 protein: CASSPTGATGSPLHF; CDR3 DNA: TGTGCCAGCAGCCCGACAGGGGCGACAGGTTCACCCCTCCACTTT
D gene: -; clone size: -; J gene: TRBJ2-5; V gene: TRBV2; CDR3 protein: CASSEEGGAGETQYF; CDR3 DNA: TGTGCCAGCAGTGAAGAGGGCGGGGCAGGGGAGACCCAGTACTTC
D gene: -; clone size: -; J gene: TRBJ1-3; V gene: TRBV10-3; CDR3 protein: CAISQGGTSGNTIYF; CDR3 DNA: TGTGCCATCAGTCAAGGGGGTACCTCTGGAAACACCATATATTTT
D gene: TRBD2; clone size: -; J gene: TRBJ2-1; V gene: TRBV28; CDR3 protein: CASNDLLAGSISYNEQFF; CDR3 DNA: TGTGCCAGCAATGATCTTCTAGCGGGATCTATCTCCTACAATGAGCAGTTCTTC
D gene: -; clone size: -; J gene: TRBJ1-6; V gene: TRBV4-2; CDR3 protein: CASSQDLGANSPLHF; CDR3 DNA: TGTGCCAGCAGCCAAGATCTCGGTGCTAATTCACCCCTCCACTTT
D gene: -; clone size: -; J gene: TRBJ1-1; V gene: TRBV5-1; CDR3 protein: CASSPRVPQGRITEAFF; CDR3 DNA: TGCGCCAGCAGCCCGAGAGTGCCACAGGGCCGAATCACTGAAGCTTTCTTT
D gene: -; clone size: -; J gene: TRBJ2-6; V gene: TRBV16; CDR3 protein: CASSQQGPGANVLTF; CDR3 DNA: TGTGCCAGCAGCCAACAGGGTCCTGGGGCCAACGTCCTGACTTTC
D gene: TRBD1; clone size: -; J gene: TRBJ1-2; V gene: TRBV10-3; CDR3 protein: CAISEGGTGSNYGYTF; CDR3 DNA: TGTGCCATCAGTGAGGGAGGGACAGGGTCTAACTATGGCTACACCTTC
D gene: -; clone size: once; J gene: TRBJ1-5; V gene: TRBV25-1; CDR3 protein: CASSASGSDQPQHF; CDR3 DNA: TGTGCCAGCAGTGCCAGCGGGAGTGATCAGCCCCAGCATTTT
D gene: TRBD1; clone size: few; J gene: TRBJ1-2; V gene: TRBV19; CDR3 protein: CASSIRQGVGYGYTF; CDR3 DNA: TGTGCCAGTAGTATTAGACAGGGAGTCGGCTATGGCTACACCTTC
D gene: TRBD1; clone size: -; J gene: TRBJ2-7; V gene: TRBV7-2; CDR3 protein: CASSTGQGAPYEQYF; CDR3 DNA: TGTGCCAGCAGCACAGGACAGGGGGCCCCTTACGAGCAGTACTTC
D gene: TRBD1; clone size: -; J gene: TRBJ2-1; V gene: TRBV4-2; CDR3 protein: CASSLNRGLEDEQFF; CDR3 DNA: TGTGCCAGCAGCTTGAACAGGGGGCTAGAGGATGAGCAGTTCTTC
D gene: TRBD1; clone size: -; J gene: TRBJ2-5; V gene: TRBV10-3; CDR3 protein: CAIGQGPGIETQYF; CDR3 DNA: TGTGCCATCGGACAGGGGCCGGGGATTGAGACCCAGTACTTC